The rows below give T cell receptor beta chains drawn from one sample of a study of response to subunit inactivated influenza vaccine. In TCRdb, the RT-PCR reads were re-called with MiXCR into one record per CDR3 protein. The sample comprises fewer than 600,000 distinct CDR3 sequences, approximately 7.2% of which are singletons, and under 15% rests with the top ten. Specimen: PBMCs from blood, collected about 23 months after vaccination. All receptors come from a man between 50 and 69 years old who received an inactivated influenza vaccine. The conserved cysteine and the conserved F or W are not part of the CDR3 here.

j_gene: TRBJ2-3
v_gene: TRBV20-1
CDR3aa: SARDLRDTDTQY

j_gene: TRBJ1-6
v_gene: TRBV5-1
CDR3aa: ASKQGFTYNSPLH

j_gene: TRBJ1-2
v_gene: TRBV5-5
CDR3aa: ASSLETGPSGYT

j_gene: TRBJ2-4
v_gene: TRBV29-1
CDR3aa: SVVKGGKNIQY

j_gene: TRBJ2-7
v_gene: TRBV20-1
CDR3aa: SARQLAGGAYEQY

j_gene: TRBJ2-1
v_gene: TRBV7-9
CDR3aa: ASTLRVGDEQF

j_gene: TRBJ2-3
v_gene: TRBV5-1
CDR3aa: ASSLLSTSGSTDTQY

j_gene: TRBJ2-3
v_gene: TRBV4-1
CDR3aa: ASSHNRGPGDTQY

j_gene: TRBJ2-1
v_gene: TRBV3-2
CDR3aa: ASSLNQTTYNEQF

j_gene: TRBJ2-1
v_gene: TRBV11-2
CDR3aa: ASSLIKGLATQRSYNEQF

j_gene: TRBJ1-2
v_gene: TRBV28
CDR3aa: ASSFDRVGGYT

j_gene: TRBJ2-1
v_gene: TRBV7-9
CDR3aa: ASSLVGGSRWGEQF

j_gene: TRBJ2-1
v_gene: TRBV7-2
CDR3aa: ASSHRSYNEQF

j_gene: TRBJ2-5
v_gene: TRBV18
CDR3aa: ASSPLQQKETQY

j_gene: TRBJ2-7
v_gene: TRBV20-1
CDR3aa: SASLGGYVDEQY

j_gene: TRBJ2-7
v_gene: TRBV20-1
CDR3aa: SAEEAAGAYEQY

j_gene: TRBJ2-1
v_gene: TRBV20-1
CDR3aa: SAAGTRWLDEQF

j_gene: TRBJ2-3
v_gene: TRBV29-1
CDR3aa: SHTGSIADTQY

j_gene: TRBJ2-1
v_gene: TRBV18
CDR3aa: ASSSGLAGHSYNEQF

j_gene: TRBJ2-2
v_gene: TRBV4-1
CDR3aa: ASSQSGTVSRTGELF

j_gene: TRBJ2-7
v_gene: TRBV7-2
CDR3aa: ASSYAGIGGTAGAPGEQY